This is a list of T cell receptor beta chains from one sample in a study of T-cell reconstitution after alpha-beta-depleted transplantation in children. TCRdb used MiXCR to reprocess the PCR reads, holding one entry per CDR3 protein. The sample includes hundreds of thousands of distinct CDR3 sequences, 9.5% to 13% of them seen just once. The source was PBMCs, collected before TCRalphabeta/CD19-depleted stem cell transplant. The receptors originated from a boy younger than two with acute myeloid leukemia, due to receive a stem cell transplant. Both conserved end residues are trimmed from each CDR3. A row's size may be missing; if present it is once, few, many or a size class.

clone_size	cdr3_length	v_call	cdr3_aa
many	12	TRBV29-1	SASWGSANGELF
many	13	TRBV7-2	ASSQTVIWGNEQF
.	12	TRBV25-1	ASSEYFAGVGYT
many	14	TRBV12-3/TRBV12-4	ASSLIRLAELYEQY
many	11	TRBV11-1	ASSLAGRNTQY
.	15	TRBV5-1	ASSLPWDRQTTDTQY
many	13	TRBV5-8	ASSFRQGNKNIQY
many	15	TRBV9	ASSVTGGTSGANEQF
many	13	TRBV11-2	ASSLGGRSYNEQF
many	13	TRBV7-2	ASSLVAPPGNEQF
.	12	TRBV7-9	ASSLVEGLNIQY
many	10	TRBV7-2	ASSLRVTEAF
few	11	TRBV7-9	ASSKTLSYEQY
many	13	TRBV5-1	ASSLVGQGNNEQF
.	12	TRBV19	ASSMEQGAVGYT
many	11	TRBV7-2	ASSLPSAGELF
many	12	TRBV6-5	ASSYTAGGYEQY
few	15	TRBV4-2	ASSHDSGGLSYNEQF
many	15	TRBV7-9	ASSLVGQARMNTEAF
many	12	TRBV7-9	ASSLALWDNEQF
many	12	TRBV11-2	ASSLEIRRGEQY
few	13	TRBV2	ASRPQGSGNQPQH